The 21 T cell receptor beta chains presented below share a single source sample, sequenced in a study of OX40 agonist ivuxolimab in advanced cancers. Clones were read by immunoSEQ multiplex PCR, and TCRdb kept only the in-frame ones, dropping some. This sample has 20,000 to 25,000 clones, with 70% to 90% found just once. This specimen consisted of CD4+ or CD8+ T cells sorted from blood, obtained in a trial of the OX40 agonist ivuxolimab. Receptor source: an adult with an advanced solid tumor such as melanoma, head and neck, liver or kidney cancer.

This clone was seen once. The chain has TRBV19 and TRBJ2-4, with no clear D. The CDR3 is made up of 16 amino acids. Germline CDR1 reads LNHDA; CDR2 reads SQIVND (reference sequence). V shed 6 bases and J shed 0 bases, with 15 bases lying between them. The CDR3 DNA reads TGTGCCAGTAGCCGTTCGAATCTACCAGCCAAAAACATTCAGTACTTC. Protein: CASSRSNLPAKNIQYF.

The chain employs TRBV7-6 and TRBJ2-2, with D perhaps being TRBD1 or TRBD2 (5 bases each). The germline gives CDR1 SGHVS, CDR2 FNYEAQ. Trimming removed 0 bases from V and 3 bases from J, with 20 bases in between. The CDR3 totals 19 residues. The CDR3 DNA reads TGTGCCAGCAGCTTAGCGATTGGTGCAAGGGACCCTTACACCGGGGAGCTGTTTTTT. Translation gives CASSLAIGARDPYTGELFF.

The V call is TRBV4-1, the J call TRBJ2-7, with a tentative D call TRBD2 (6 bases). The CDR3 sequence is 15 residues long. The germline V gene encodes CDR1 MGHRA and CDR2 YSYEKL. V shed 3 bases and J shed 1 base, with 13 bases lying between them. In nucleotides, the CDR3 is TGCGCCAGCAGCCAGATAGCGGACCTTTCCTACGAGCAGTACTTC. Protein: CASSQIADLSYEQYF.

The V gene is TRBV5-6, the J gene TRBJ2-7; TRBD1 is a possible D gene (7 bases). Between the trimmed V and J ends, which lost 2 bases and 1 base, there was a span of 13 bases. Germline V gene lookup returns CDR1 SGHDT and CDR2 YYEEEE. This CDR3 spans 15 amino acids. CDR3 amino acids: CASSFSAGGSYEQYF. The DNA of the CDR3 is TGTGCCAGCAGCTTTTCGGCAGGGGGGTCCTACGAGCAGTACTTC.

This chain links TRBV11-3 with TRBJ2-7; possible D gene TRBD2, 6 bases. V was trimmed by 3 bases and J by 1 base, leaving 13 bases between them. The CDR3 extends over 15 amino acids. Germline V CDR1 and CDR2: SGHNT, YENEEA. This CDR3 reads CASSFSSATSYEQYF. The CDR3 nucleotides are TGTGCCAGCAGCTTTTCTAGCGCTACTTCCTACGAGCAGTACTTC.

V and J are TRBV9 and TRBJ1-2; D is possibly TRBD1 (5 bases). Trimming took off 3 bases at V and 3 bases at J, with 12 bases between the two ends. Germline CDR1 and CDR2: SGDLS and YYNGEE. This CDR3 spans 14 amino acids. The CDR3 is CASSGEDSYYGYTF. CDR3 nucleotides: TGTGCCAGCAGCGGAGAAGACAGCTACTATGGCTACACCTTC.

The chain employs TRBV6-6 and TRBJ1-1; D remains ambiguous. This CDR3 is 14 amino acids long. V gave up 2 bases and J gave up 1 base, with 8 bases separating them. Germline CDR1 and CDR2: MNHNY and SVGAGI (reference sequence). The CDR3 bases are TGTGCCAGCAGTTACGGCGGATCGAACACTGAAGCTTTCTTT. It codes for CASSYGGSNTEAFF.

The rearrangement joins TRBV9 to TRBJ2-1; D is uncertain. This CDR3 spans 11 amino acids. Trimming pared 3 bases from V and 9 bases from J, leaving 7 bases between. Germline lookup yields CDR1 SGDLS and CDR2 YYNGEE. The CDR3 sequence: CASSEGAEQFF. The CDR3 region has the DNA TGTGCCAGCAGCGAAGGAGCTGAGCAGTTCTTC.

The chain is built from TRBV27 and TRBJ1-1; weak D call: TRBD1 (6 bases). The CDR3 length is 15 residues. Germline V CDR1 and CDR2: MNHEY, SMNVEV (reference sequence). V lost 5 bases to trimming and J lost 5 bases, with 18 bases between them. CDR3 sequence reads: CASSPTGPWRTEAFF. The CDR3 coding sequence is TGTGCCAGCAGTCCCACAGGGCCTTGGAGAACTGAAGCTTTCTTT.

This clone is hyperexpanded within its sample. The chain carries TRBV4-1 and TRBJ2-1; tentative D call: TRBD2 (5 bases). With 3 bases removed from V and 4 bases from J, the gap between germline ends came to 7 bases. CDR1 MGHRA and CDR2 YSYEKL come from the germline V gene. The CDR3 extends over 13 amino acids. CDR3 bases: TGCGCCAGCAGCCACGACTATTACAATGAGCAGTTCTTC. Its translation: CASSHDYYNEQFF.

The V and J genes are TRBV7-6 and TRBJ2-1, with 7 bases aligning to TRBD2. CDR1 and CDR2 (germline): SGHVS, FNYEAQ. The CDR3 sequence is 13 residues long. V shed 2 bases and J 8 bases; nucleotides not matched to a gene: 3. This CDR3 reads CASSLWTSHEQFF. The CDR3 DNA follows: TGTGCCAGCAGCTTATGGACTAGTCATGAGCAGTTCTTC.

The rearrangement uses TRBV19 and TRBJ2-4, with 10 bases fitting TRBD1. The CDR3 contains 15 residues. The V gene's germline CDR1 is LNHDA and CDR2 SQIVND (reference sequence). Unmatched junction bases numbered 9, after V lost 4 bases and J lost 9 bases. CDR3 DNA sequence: TGTGCCAGTAGTAAAATGACAGGGGGCTTTATCATTCAGTACTTC. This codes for CASSKMTGGFIIQYF. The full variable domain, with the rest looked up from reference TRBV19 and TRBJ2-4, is DGGITQSPKYLFRKEGQNVTLSCEQNLNHDAMYWYRQDPGQGLRLIYYSQIVNDFQKGDIAEGYSVSREKKESFPLTVTSAQKNPTAFYLCASSKMTGGFIIQYFGAGTRLSVL.

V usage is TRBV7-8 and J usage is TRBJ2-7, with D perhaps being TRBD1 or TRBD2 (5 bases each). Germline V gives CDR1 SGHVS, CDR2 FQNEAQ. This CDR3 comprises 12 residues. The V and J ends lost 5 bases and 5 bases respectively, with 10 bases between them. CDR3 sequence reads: CASSKGTNEQYF. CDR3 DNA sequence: TGTGCCAGCAGCAAAGGGACGAACGAGCAGTACTTC.

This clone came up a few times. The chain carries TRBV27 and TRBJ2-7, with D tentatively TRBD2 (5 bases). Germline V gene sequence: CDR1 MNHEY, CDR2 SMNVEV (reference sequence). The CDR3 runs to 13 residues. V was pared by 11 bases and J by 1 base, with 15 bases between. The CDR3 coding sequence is TGTGCCGCCATGTCGTCGGGGTCCTACGAGCAGTACTTC. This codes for CAAMSSGSYEQYF.

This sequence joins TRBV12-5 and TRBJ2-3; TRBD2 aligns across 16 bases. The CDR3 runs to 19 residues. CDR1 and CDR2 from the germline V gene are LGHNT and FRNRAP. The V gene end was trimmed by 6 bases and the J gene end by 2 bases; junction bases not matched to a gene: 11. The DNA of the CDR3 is TGTGCTAGTGGCCTCCCAGGGACTAGCGGGAGGGCCGACACAGATACGCAGTATTTT. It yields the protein CASGLPGTSGRADTDTQYF.

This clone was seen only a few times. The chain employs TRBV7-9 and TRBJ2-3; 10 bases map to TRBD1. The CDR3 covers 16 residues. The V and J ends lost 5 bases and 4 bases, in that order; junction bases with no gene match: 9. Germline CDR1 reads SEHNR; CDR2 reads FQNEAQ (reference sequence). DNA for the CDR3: TGTGCCAGCAGCCTCCTGGGACAGGGGTGGGCAGATACGCAGTATTTT. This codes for CASSLLGQGWADTQYF.

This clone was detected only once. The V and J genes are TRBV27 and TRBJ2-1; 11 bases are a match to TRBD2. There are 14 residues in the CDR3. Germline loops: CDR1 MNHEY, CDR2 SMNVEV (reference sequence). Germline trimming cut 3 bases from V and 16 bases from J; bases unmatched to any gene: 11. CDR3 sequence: CASSFGSGRGLPFF. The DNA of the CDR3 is TGTGCCAGCAGTTTTGGTAGCGGGAGGGGCCTCCCCTTCTTC.

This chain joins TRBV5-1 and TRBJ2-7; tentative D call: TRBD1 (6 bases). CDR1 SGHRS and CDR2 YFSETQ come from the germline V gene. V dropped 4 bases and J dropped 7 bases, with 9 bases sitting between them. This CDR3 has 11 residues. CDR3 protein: CASSPGQEQYF. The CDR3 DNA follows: TGCGCCAGCAGCCCCGGACAGGAGCAGTACTTC. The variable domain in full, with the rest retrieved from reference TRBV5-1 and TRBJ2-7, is KAGVTQTPRYLIKTRGQQVTLSCSPISGHRSVSWYQQTPGQGLQFLFEYFSETQRNKGNFPGRFSGRQFSNSRSEMNVSTLELGDSALYLCASSPGQEQYFGPGTRLTVT.

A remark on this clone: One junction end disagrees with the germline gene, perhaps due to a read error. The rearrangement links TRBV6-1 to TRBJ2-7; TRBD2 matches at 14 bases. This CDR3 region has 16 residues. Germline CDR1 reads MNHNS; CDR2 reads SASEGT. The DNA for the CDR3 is TGTGCCATCAGTGTCCGACTAGCGGGAGGGACCTACGAGCAGTACTTC. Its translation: CAISVRLAGGTYEQYF.

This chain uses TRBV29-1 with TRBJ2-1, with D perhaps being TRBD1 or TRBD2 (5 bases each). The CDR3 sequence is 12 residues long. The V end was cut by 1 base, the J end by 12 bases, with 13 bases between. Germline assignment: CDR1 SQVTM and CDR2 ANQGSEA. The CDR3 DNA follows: TGCAGCGTTGAAGTCTCGGGACGGAGGCAGTTCTTC. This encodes CSVEVSGRRQFF.

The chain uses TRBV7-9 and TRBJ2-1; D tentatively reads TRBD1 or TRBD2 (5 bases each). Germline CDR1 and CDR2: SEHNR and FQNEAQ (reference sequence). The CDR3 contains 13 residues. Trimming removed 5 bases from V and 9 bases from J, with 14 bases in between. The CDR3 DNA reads TGTGCCAGCAGCCCAGGGACCACCCTTGAGCAGTTCTTC. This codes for CASSPGTTLEQFF.